Listed below are T cell receptor beta chains from one sample, sequenced in a study of blood T cell repertoires in COVID-19. The assay was immunoSEQ multiplex PCR, and TCRdb's table has in-frame clones only and misses some. Found here are over 55,000 clones, 80% to 90% of them singletons; the top ten hold 5% to 6.5%. The sequencing input was peripheral blood. Receptor source: a man over 45 with active COVID-19. Each CDR3 is given with its conserved first and last residue. Each record gives: D gene, V gene, clone size, J gene, CDR3 DNA, CDR3 protein. The D gene is left open where the match is weak. Some rows have no size entry. The others give once, few or many, or a class for an expanded clone.

>NA|TRBV7-9|NA|TRBJ2-3
TGTGCCAGCAGCTTAGGAGACTCACCCCTCGGGGGCACAGATACGCAGTATTTT
CASSLGDSPLGGTDTQYF
>NA|TRBV6-2/TRBV6-3|once|TRBJ2-7
TGTGCCAGCAGTTACTTAGGGGCCTACGAGCAGTACTTC
CASSYLGAYEQYF
>TRBD1|TRBV15|NA|TRBJ1-2
TGTGCCACCAGCAGAGGTTCAGGGGGCGGCTATGGCTACACCTTC
CATSRGSGGGYGYTF
>NA|TRBV20-1|NA|TRBJ2-1
TGCAGTGCTAGTGGGCGGGGTGAAGGGGATCGCAACAATGAGCAGTTCTTC
CSASGRGEGDRNNEQFF
>NA|TRBV5-1|NA|TRBJ1-3
TGCGCCAGCAGCCTAGGGGTTGGGGAAAACACCATATATTTT
CASSLGVGENTIYF
>TRBD1|TRBV14|NA|TRBJ2-3
TGTGCCAGCAGCCCCGACCGACAGGGATTCACAGATACGCAGTATTTT
CASSPDRQGFTDTQYF
>TRBD2|TRBV9|NA|TRBJ2-2
TGTGCCAGCAGCGTAGCGGGGCCTAGCGGGAGCCCCAGGACCGGGGAGCTGTTTTTT
CASSVAGPSGSPRTGELFF
>TRBD2|TRBV12-5|NA|TRBJ2-1
TGTGCTAGTGGTTTGGTCGTTTGGGGGGGAAGTTCCTACAATGAGCAGTTCTTC
CASGLVVWGGSSYNEQFF
>TRBD1|TRBV6-2/TRBV6-3|few|TRBJ2-7
TGTGCCAGCAGTTACGGGACAGGGGACGGTTACGAGCAGTACTTC
CASSYGTGDGYEQYF
>TRBD1|TRBV6-1|NA|TRBJ2-7
TGTGCCAGCAGTGAAGCCCCAGGGGGCGGATACGAGCAGTACTTC
CASSEAPGGGYEQYF
>TRBD2|TRBV7-8|NA|TRBJ2-7
TGTGCCAGCAGCTTAGTGCGGGAGGGCGAGCAGTACTTC
CASSLVREGEQYF
>NA|TRBV29-1|NA|TRBJ2-5
TGCAGCGTTGACAGCGTTGGAGAGACCCAGTACTTC
CSVDSVGETQYF
>NA|TRBV7-9|NA|TRBJ2-1
TGTGCCAGCAGCCCTCGGAGGGGTGAGCAGTTCTTC
CASSPRRGEQFF
>NA|TRBV18|NA|TRBJ1-2
TGTGCCAGCTCCTCCTTCGAGTCCCTCCTCTATGGCTACACCTTC
CASSSFESLLYGYTF
>NA|TRBV5-1|NA|TRBJ2-7
TGCGCCAGCAGCTCCGGGATCAGCTACGAGCAGTACTTC
CASSSGISYEQYF
>TRBD2|TRBV7-3|once|TRBJ2-1
TGTGCCAGCAGCTTGACTAGCGGGAGGGAAAATGAGCAGTTCTTC
CASSLTSGRENEQFF
>TRBD2|TRBV5-1|NA|TRBJ2-1
TGCGCCAGCAGCTTGGTTGCGGGAGAAGGTGAGCAGTTCTTC
CASSLVAGEGEQFF
>NA|TRBV21-1|few|TRBJ2-7
TGTGCCAGCAGTTGCTGGAGGCCCATCTCCTACGAGCAGTACTTC
CASSCWRPISYEQYF
>NA|TRBV25-1|once|TRBJ1-2
TGTGCCAGCAGTGAATACGGAGGATATGGCTACACCTTC
CASSEYGGYGYTF
>TRBD2|TRBV5-1|NA|TRBJ2-7
TGCGCCAGCAGGCTTCGAGCCTCGGCTGACGGGAGGGGGTACGAGCAGTACTTC
CASRLRASADGRGYEQYF
>NA|TRBV5-5|NA|TRBJ2-7
TGTGCCAGCAGCTTATTAGACACCTACGAGCAGTACTTC
CASSLLDTYEQYF
>TRBD1|TRBV2|NA|TRBJ2-3
TGTGCCAGCACAGACAGGGCATCGGGCCCAGATACGCAGTATTTT
CASTDRASGPDTQYF